The rows below give T cell receptor beta chains drawn from one sample of a study of T cell clusters in autoimmune cytopenias. Reprocessing the multiplex PCR reads, TCRdb reports a single entry for every CDR3 protein and omits DNA. Its listing shows some 7,800 distinct CDR3 sequences. The material sequenced was peripheral blood. Receptor source: a human donor with an autoimmune cytopenia or autoimmune hepatitis (not recorded which). Each CDR3 is given with its conserved first and last residue. Clone size is not always given. Where it is, it says once, few, many or a class for expanded clones.

CDR3aa	abundance	v_gene	j_gene
CASSLYGDSEKLFF	NA	TRBV5-1	TRBJ1-4
CSARDPRANSPLHF	NA	TRBV20-1	TRBJ1-6
CASSLTGASYEQYF	NA	TRBV5-1	TRBJ2-7
CASSYSARGYYEQYF	NA	TRBV6-6	TRBJ2-7
CASSPRDRGNYGYTF	NA	TRBV6-5	TRBJ1-2
CASSLVPRGQGGSPLHF	NA	TRBV5-4	TRBJ1-6
CASSLGTGTYGYTF	NA	TRBV6-6	TRBJ1-2
CAWSRQGGTEAFF	medium-sized	TRBV30	TRBJ1-1
CASSPRDRGLYEQYF	medium-sized	TRBV5-6	TRBJ2-7
CASSLESGRLVTGELFF	NA	TRBV12-3/TRBV12-4	TRBJ2-2
CSVATGNQPQHF	medium-sized	TRBV29-1	TRBJ1-5
CASSLQGRRVDEQYF	medium-sized	TRBV7-2	TRBJ2-7
CASSPRIGGATEAFF	NA	TRBV7-9	TRBJ1-1
CASSQNKGQRTYNEQFF	NA	TRBV5-4	TRBJ2-1
CASSQGLGERTEAFF	NA	TRBV4-2	TRBJ1-1
CASSLKGGGPSSSVNEQFF	NA	TRBV7-9	TRBJ2-1
CASRTAPGTSGSGTGELFF	medium-sized	TRBV6-5	TRBJ2-2
CASRTEGAREVMSNQPQHF	NA	TRBV27	TRBJ1-5
CASSQDTTGVQFF	NA	TRBV4-1	TRBJ2-1
CASSLTGNRNYGYTF	NA	TRBV27	TRBJ1-2